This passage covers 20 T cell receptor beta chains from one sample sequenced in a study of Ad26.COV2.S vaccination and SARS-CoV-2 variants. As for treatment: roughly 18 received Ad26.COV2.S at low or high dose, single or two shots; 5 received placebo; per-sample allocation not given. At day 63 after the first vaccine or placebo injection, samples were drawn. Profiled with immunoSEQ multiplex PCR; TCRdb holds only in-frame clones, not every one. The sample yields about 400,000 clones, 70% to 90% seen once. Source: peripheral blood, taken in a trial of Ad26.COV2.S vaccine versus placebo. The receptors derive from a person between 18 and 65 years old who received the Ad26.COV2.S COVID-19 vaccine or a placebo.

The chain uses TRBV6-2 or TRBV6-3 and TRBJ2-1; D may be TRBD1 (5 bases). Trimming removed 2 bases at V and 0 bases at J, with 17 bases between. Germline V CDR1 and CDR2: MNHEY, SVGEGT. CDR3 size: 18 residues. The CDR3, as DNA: TGTGCCAGCAGTTACGACCCTAGGGGCGAAAGCTCCTACAATGAGCAGTTCTTC. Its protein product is CASSYDPRGESSYNEQFF.

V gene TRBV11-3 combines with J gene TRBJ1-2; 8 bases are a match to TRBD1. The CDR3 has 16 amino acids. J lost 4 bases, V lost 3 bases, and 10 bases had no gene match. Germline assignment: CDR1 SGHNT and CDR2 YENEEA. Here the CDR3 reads CASSFLTGERGYGYTF. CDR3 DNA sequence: TGTGCCAGCAGCTTTTTGACAGGGGAACGGGGCTATGGCTACACCTTC.

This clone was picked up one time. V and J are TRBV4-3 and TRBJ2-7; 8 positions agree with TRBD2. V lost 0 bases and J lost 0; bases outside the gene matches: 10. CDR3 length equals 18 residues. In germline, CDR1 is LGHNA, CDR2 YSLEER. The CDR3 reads CASSQDGTNGGASYEQYF. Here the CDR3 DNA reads TGCGCCAGCAGCCAAGATGGTACCAACGGGGGGGCCTCCTACGAGCAGTACTTC.

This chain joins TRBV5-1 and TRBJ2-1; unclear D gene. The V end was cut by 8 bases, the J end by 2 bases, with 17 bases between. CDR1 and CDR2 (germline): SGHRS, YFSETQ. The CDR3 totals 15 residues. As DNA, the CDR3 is TGCGCCAGTAACGACCGGGCCGTCCCCTACAATGAGCAGTTCTTC. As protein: CASNDRAVPYNEQFF.

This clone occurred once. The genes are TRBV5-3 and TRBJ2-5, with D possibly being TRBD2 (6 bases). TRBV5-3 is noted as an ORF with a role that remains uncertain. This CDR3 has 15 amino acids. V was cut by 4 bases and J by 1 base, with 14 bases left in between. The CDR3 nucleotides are TGTGCCAGAAGCCCACCCCGGGACTCCCAAGAGACCCAGTACTTC. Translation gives CARSPPRDSQETQYF.

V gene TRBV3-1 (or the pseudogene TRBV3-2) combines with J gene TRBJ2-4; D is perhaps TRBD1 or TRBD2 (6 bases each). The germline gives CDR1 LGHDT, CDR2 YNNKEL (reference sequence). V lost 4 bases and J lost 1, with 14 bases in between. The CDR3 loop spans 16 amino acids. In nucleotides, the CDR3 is TGTGCCAGCAGCCCTGAACTAGGGGGGGCCAAAAACATTCAGTACTTC. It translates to CASSPELGGAKNIQYF.

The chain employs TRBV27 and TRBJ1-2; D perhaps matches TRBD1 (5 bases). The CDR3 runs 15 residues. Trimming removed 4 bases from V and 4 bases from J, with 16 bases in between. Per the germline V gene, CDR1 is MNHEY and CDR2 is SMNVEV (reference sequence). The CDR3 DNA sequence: TGTGCCAGCAGTTCCCTAAAGTACAGGATCTATGGCTACACCTTC. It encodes CASSSLKYRIYGYTF.

The CDR3, as DNA: TGTGCCAGCAGCAAAGCGCAGGGTTGGTCCAGGATCAATCAGCCCCAGCATTTT. It is translated as CASSKAQGWSRINQPQHF. The gene calls are TRBV21-1 and TRBJ1-5; TRBD1 was called by the table and not checked on the DNA. TRBV21-1 is a pseudogene segment. There are 18 residues in the CDR3.

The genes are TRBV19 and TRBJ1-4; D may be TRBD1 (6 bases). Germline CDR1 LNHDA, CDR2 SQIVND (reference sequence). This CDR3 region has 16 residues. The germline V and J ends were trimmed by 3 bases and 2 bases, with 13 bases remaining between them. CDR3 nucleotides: TGTGCCAGTAGTATCGGACAGCTGAGCACTAATGAAAAACTGTTTTTT. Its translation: CASSIGQLSTNEKLFF.

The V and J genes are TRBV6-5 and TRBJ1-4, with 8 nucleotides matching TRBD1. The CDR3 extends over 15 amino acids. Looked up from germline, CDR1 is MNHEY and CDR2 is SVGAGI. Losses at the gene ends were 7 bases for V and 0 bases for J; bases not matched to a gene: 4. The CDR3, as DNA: TGTGCCAGCACCCCGGGACAGGCAACTAATGAAAAACTGTTTTTT. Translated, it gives CASTPGQATNEKLFF.

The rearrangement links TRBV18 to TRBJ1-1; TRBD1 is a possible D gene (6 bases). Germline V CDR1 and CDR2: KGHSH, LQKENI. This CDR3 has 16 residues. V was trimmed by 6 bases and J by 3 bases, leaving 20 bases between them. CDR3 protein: CASSPKTGRSDTEAFF. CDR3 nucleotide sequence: TGTGCCAGCTCGCCGAAGACAGGCCGATCGGACACTGAAGCTTTCTTT.

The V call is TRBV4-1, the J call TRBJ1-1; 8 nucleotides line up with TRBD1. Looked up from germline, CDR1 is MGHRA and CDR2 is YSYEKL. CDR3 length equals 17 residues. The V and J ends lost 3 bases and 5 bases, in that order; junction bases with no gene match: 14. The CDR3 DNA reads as TGCGCCAGCAGCCACTCGTCGGAGACAGGGGCGAGAACTGAAGCTTTCTTT. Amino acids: CASSHSSETGARTEAFF.

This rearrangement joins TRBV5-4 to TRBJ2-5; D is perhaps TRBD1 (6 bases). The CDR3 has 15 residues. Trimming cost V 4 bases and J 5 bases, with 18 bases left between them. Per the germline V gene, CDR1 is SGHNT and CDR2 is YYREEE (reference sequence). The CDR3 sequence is CASSPGTRVGETQYF. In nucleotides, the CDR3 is TGTGCCAGCAGCCCCGGGACACGGGTAGGGGAGACCCAGTACTTC.

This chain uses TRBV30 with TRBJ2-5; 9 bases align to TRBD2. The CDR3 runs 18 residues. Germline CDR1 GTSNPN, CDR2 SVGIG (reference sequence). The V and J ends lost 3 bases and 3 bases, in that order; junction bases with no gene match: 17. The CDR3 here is CAWSQSPGRGGHKETQYF. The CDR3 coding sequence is TGTGCCTGGAGCCAATCACCTGGGCGGGGGGGCCATAAAGAGACCCAGTACTTC.

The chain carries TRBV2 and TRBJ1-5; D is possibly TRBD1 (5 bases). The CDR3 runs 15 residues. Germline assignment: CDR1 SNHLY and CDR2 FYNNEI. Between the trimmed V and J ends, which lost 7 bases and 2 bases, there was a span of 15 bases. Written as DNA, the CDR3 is TGTGCCAGCACTTCCGTCTGGGGGGGCAATCAGCCCCAGCATTTT. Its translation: CASTSVWGGNQPQHF.

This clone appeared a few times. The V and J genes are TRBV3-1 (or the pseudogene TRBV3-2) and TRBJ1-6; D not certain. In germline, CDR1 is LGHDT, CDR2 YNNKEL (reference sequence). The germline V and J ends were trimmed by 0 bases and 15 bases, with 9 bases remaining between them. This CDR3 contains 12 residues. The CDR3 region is CASSQDQAVLHF. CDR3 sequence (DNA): TGTGCCAGCAGCCAAGATCAGGCAGTCCTCCACTTT.

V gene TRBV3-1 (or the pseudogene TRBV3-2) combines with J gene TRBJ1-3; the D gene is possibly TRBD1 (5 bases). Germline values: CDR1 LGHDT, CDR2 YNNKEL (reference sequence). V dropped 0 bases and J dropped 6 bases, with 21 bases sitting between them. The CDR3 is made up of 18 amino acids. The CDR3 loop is CASSQDHWVGRDENTIYF. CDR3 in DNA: TGTGCCAGCAGCCAAGATCATTGGGTTGGCAGGGATGAAAACACCATATATTTT.

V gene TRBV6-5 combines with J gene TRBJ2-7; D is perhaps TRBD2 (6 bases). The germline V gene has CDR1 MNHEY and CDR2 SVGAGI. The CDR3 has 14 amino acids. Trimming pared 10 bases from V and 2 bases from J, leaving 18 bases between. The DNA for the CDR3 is TGTGCCACCTCCTGGGGGGTACCCGCCTACGAGCAGTACTTC. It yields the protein CATSWGVPAYEQYF.

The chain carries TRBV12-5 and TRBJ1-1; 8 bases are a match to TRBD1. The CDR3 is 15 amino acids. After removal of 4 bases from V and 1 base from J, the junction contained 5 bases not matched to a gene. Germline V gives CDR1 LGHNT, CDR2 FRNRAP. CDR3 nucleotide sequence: TGTGCTAGTGGTTCCGGGACAGGCCCGAACACTGAAGCTTTCTTT. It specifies CASGSGTGPNTEAFF.

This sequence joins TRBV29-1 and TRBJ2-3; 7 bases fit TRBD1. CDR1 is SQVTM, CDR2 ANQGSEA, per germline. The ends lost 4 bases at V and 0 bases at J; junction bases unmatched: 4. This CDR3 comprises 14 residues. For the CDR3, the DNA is TGCAGCGTTGTTGGGACAGTTAGCACAGATACGCAGTATTTT. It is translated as CSVVGTVSTDTQYF.